This T cell receptor beta chain was identified in a study of blood T cell repertoires in COVID-19. On the study more broadly: COVID-19 samples, acute and convalescent, were from the United States, Italy and Spain.

This CDR3 is built from 13 residues. V lost 5 bases and J lost 3, with 10 bases in between. Per the study methods: Estimation of nucleated cell counts was performed using reference gene primer amplification. Profiled with immunoSEQ multiplex PCR; TCRdb holds only in-frame clones, not every one. The V and J calls and clone size were taken over from that table, and D and trimming were inferred from the DNA. The sample has 180,000 or so clones; about three quarters are singletons. This chain joins TRBV12-3 or TRBV12-4 and TRBJ1-2; maybe TRBD1 (6 bases). What was sequenced was peripheral blood. This TCR came from a woman aged 50 to 60 with active or convalescent COVID-19. CDR3 sequence reads: CASSRQADYGYTF. DNA for the CDR3: TGTGCCAGCAGTCGACAGGCCGACTATGGCTACACCTTC.